These 21 T cell receptor beta chains were all obtained from the same sample, sequenced in a study of T cells in Graves' hyperthyroidism and ophthalmopathy. TCR beta CDR3 regions were amplified from RNA. The HTBI primer set drove a first-round RT-PCR of the TCR CDR3. TCRdb used MiXCR to reprocess the multiplex PCR reads, holding one entry per CDR3 protein. The table shows roughly 280,000 distinct CDR3 sequences, with about 20% occurring only once. Source material: blood. All receptors come from a man aged 30 to 45 with Graves' ophthalmopathy.

This clonotype came up many times. The chain links TRBV28 to TRBJ1-3; no firm D call. V dropped 4 bases and J dropped 0 bases, with 10 bases sitting between them. The CDR3 has 15 amino acids. CDR1 and CDR2 from the germline V gene are MDHEN and SYDVKM. The CDR3 nucleotides are TGTGCCAGCAGTTCGGCGGACTACTCTGGAAACACCATATATTTT. It translates to CASSSADYSGNTIYF.

This clonotype came up many times. The chain has TRBV18 and TRBJ1-3, with 7 positions matching TRBD1. Germline V gives CDR1 KGHSH, CDR2 LQKENI. The trim removed 6 bases at V and 8 bases at J, leaving 13 bases unmatched. The CDR3 runs to 15 residues. In nucleotides, the CDR3 is TGTGCCAGCTCGCCGACTCGACAGGGCTTTTACACCATATATTTT. The encoded protein is CASSPTRQGFYTIYF.

The chain is built from TRBV14 and TRBJ1-6; no definite D call. The CDR3 extends over 14 amino acids. Between the trimmed V and J ends, which lost 4 bases and 9 bases, there was a span of 13 bases. Germline V gene data show CDR1 as SGHDN and CDR2 as FVKESK. CDR3: CASSRPSPGSPLHF. The DNA of the CDR3 is TGTGCCAGCAGCCGGCCGAGTCCCGGTTCACCCCTCCACTTT.

This clonotype was observed once. V gene TRBV19 combines with J gene TRBJ2-1; 16 positions agree with TRBD2. Trimming took 9 bases from V and 4 from J; bases not matched to a gene: 9. CDR3 length equals 17 residues. Germline values: CDR1 LNHDA, CDR2 SQIVND (reference sequence). CDR3 amino acids: CASGTSGRAGDYNEQFF. The CDR3 DNA follows: TGTGCCAGCGGGACTAGCGGGAGGGCCGGGGATTACAATGAGCAGTTCTTC.

V usage is TRBV18 and J usage is TRBJ1-1; 7 nucleotides line up with TRBD1. CDR1 is KGHSH, CDR2 LQKENI, per germline. The CDR3 spans 16 residues. After removal of 3 bases from V and 0 bases from J, the junction contained 7 bases not matched to a gene. CDR3 nucleotide sequence: TGTGCCAGCTCACCCCCGACAGGGAGAGTGAACACTGAAGCTTTCTTT. This gives the protein CASSPPTGRVNTEAFF.

This chain joins TRBV28 and TRBJ1-2, with D maybe TRBD1 (5 bases). The V gene lost 8 bases and the J gene lost 7 bases, with 20 bases spanning the gap. The CDR3 is made up of 14 amino acids. Germline loops: CDR1 MDHEN, CDR2 SYDVKM. Written as DNA, the CDR3 is TGTGCCAGCCAGTTAGCGGTGGGGGAGAGTGGCTACACCTTC. Residues: CASQLAVGESGYTF.

The CDR3 loop reads CASSEAHRAFYGYTF. The CDR3 DNA is TGTGCCAGCAGTGAAGCGCACAGGGCGTTCTATGGCTACACCTTC. This chain joins TRBV6-1 and TRBJ1-2, with a weak D call TRBD1 (6 bases). The V end was cut by 0 bases, the J end by 4 bases, with 12 bases between. CDR3 length: 15 amino acids. Germline CDR1 is MNHNS and CDR2 is SASEGT.

This chain links TRBV7-6 with TRBJ2-7, with D maybe TRBD2 (5 bases). The CDR3 covers 16 residues. Germline V gives CDR1 SGHVS, CDR2 FNYEAQ. Trimming shortened V by 4 bases and J by 2 bases, and 18 bases separated the two germline ends. The CDR3 protein is CASSYSTLADTYEQYF. In DNA, the CDR3 is TGTGCCAGCAGCTATTCCACCCTAGCTGACACCTACGAGCAGTACTTC. The entire variable domain, with the rest obtained from reference TRBV7-6 and TRBJ2-7, is as follows: GAGVSQSPRYKVTKRGQDVALRCDPISGHVSLYWYRQALGQGPEFLTYFNYEAQQDKSGLPNDRFSAERPEGSISTLTIQRTEQRDSAMYRCASSYSTLADTYEQYFGPGTRLTVT.

The gene calls are TRBV6-1 and TRBJ1-2; 9 bases line up with TRBD1. The ends lost 9 bases at V and 6 bases at J; junction bases unmatched: 8. Looked up from germline, CDR1 is MNHNS and CDR2 is SASEGT. The CDR3 loop spans 13 amino acids. The CDR3 region is CASGGQGRDGYTF. CDR3 nucleotides: TGTGCCAGTGGAGGACAGGGGAGAGATGGCTACACCTTC.

As concerns this clonotype: A much larger clone lies a single base off, so this may be a read error. The rearrangement links TRBV11-1 to TRBJ2-5; D unclear. CDR1 is SGHAT and CDR2 is FQDESV in the germline V gene (reference sequence). The length of the CDR3 is 14 residues. In DNA, the CDR3 is TGTGCCTGCAGCTTATCCCAAGCTTCGCAGACCCAGTACTTC. Encoded protein: CACSLSQASQTQYF.

This clonotype occurred a few times. This chain uses TRBV7-6 with TRBJ2-1; maybe TRBD1 (5 bases). Trimming cost V 4 bases and J 0 bases, with 19 bases left between them. Germline V CDR1 and CDR2: SGHVS, FNYEAQ. The CDR3 sequence is 18 residues long. The CDR3 loop is CASSSPDRAQSSYNEQFF. The CDR3 DNA reads TGTGCCAGCAGCTCACCTGACAGAGCCCAAAGCTCCTACAATGAGCAGTTCTTC.

This clonotype was recorded a few times. The chain employs TRBV2 and TRBJ2-5; 8 nucleotides agree with TRBD1. J was trimmed by 14 bases and V by 6 bases; bases with no gene match: 8. CDR3 length: 11 amino acids. Germline V lookup: CDR1 SNHLY, CDR2 FYNNEI. CDR3 sequence (DNA): TGTGCCAGCAGGCCGGACAGGGCCCTATACTTC. This translates into CASRPDRALYF.

In its sample, this clonotype was seen a few times. The chain employs TRBV13 and TRBJ2-3, with D uncertain. The V end was cut by 0 bases, the J end by 2 bases, with 12 bases between. This CDR3 comprises 16 residues. Per the germline V gene, CDR1 is PRHDT and CDR2 is FYEKMQ (reference sequence). This chain's CDR3 is CASSLGGPSTTDTQYF. The CDR3 region has the DNA TGTGCCAGCAGCTTAGGTGGACCTTCAACCACAGATACGCAGTATTTT. Drawing the rest from reference TRBV13 and TRBJ2-3, the complete variable domain is AAGVIQSPRHLIKEKRETATLKCYPIPRHDTVYWYQQGPGQDPQFLISFYEKMQSDKGSIPDRFSAQQFSDYHSELNMSSLELGDSALYFCASSLGGPSTTDTQYFGPGTRLTVL.

V usage is TRBV28 and J usage is TRBJ1-1; no reliable D call. Looked up from germline, CDR1 is MDHEN and CDR2 is SYDVKM. The CDR3 contains 14 residues. Trimming removed 6 bases at V and 0 bases at J, with 11 bases between. CDR3 sequence reads: CASSILQVNTEAFF. The CDR3 coding sequence is TGTGCCAGCAGCATCCTCCAGGTGAACACTGAAGCTTTCTTT.

At least ten counts were recorded for this clonotype. CDR3 region: CASRLTVPNEAFF. CDR3 DNA: TGTGCCAGCAGGTTGACGGTGCCGAATGAAGCTTTCTTT. The chain combines TRBV28 with TRBJ1-1; no firm D call. The CDR3 runs to 13 residues. The V and J ends lost 6 bases and 7 bases respectively, with 15 bases between them. Germline loops: CDR1 MDHEN, CDR2 SYDVKM.

This clonotype was seen ten or more times. The CDR3 DNA is TGTGCCAGCAACAGAGGCATGAACACTGAAGCTTTCTTT. Protein sequence: CASNRGMNTEAFF. The rearrangement links TRBV11-3 to TRBJ1-1; the D is unclear. In germline, CDR1 is SGHNT, CDR2 YENEEA. This CDR3 is 13 amino acids long. The V end was cut by 7 bases, the J end by 0 bases, with 9 bases between.

The V call is TRBV4-2, the J call TRBJ2-7, with 8 nucleotides matching TRBD2. In germline, CDR1 is LGHNA, CDR2 YNFKEQ. The CDR3 sequence is 15 residues long. Losses at the gene ends were 3 bases for V and 0 bases for J; bases not matched to a gene: 4. The CDR3 here is CASSHQGLVSYEQYF. CDR3 nucleotide sequence: TGTGCCAGCAGCCACCAGGGACTAGTCTCCTACGAGCAGTACTTC.

This clonotype turned up a few times. This chain joins TRBV14 and TRBJ2-5; 10 bases fit TRBD2. This CDR3 contains 16 residues. Germline lookup yields CDR1 SGHDN and CDR2 FVKESK. The V and J ends lost 4 bases and 4 bases, in that order; junction bases with no gene match: 9. CDR3 sequence (DNA): TGTGCCAGCAGCCGGCCTAGCGGGAGCCGGCGAGAGACCCAGTACTTC. This sequence encodes CASSRPSGSRRETQYF.

The gene calls are TRBV11-3 and TRBJ2-2, with 8 bases matching TRBD2. Germline V gene sequence: CDR1 SGHNT, CDR2 YENEEA. The CDR3 consists of 16 residues. After removal of 2 bases from V and 6 bases from J, the junction contained 8 bases not matched to a gene. In DNA form, the CDR3 reads TGTGCCAGCAGCTTATGGGTCGGGAGGGCCTCCGGGGAGCTGTTTTTT. Its protein is CASSLWVGRASGELFF. Together with reference TRBV11-3 and TRBJ2-2, the CDR3 gives the full variable domain: EAGVVQSPRYKIIEKKQPVAFWCNPISGHNTLYWYLQNLGQGPELLIRYENEEAVDDSQLPKDRFSAERLKGVDSTLKIQPAELGDSAVYLCASSLWVGRASGELFFGEGSRLTVL.

CDR3 in DNA: TGCGCCAGCAGCTTGGAAGAGGACACGGTAGGGTACTTC. Protein sequence: CASSLEEDTVGYF. V usage is TRBV5-1 and J usage is TRBJ2-5; D may be TRBD1 (5 bases). V shed 0 bases and J shed 13 bases, with 16 bases lying between them. Germline lookup yields CDR1 SGHRS and CDR2 YFSETQ. The CDR3 has 13 residues.

In this sample, this clonotype turned up a few times. V gene TRBV3-1 combines with J gene TRBJ2-5; no reliable D call. CDR1 and CDR2 (germline): LGHDT, YNNKEL (reference sequence). V was pared by 1 base and J by 4 bases, with 7 bases between. This CDR3 has 13 amino acids. CDR3 DNA: TGTGCCAGCAGCCAAGGAGATGCAGAGACCCAGTACTTC. Protein product: CASSQGDAETQYF.